This T cell receptor beta chain originates from a study of T cell responses to AZD1222 COVID-19 vaccine. Germline CDR1 SGHAT, CDR2 FQNNGV. Trimming removed 4 bases from V and 5 bases from J, with 15 bases in between. The CDR3 consists of 14 residues. This table comes from immunoSEQ multiplex PCR, and its TCRdb copy is limited to in-frame clones, with some not included. The profile shows about 140,000 clones, around 84% of them singletons. The chain joins TRBV11-2 to TRBJ2-7; perhaps D is TRBD1 or TRBD2 (6 bases each). The sequence derives from an adult in good health. The sequences come from peripheral blood, collected on day 0 of AZD1222 vaccination. In DNA form, the CDR3 reads TGTGCCAGCAGCTCGCCCTTGGGGGGCCACGAGCAGTACTTC. It yields the protein CASSSPLGGHEQYF.